This paragraph covers one T cell receptor beta chain sequence. Generated by immunoSEQ multiplex PCR, the TCRdb table keeps only in-frame clones and is missing some. The data show roughly 150,000 clones, 75% to 85% seen once. These data come from a study of blood T cell repertoires in COVID-19. V gave up 4 bases and J gave up 2 bases; unmatched junction bases: 6. The CDR3 runs 15 residues. CDR1 is SEHNR and CDR2 is FQNEAQ in the germline V gene (reference sequence). V is TRBV7-9 and J is TRBJ2-7, with TRBD2 matching over 9 bases. The source material was PBMCs or T cells enriched from blood (not recorded which). This TCR derives from a middle-aged man who had recovered from COVID-19. The CDR3 is CASSSSGASPYEQYV. CDR3 nucleotides: TGTGCCAGCAGCTCTAGCGGGGCTAGCCCCTACGAGCAGTACGTC.